The TCR beta chain described here comes from a study of beta chain features in type 1 diabetes. From germline, CDR1 is MNHEY and CDR2 SVGAGI. The CDR3 is 13 residues long. Trimming left V 6 bases short and J 6 bases short, with 14 bases between. TCRB transcripts that were expressed got sequenced, as all of the isolated RNA had been reverse transcribed. The repertoire was sequenced with immunoSEQ multiplex PCR; TCRdb's copy has only in-frame clones and lacks some. The data show roughly 500,000 clones, with over 10% seen just once and 0.046% held by the top ten. By way of CD45RO/CCR7/CD25/CD127/CD95/CD27, the CD4+ regulatory, stem cell-like memory, central memory and naive cells were sorted. This clone turned up a few times.

The rearrangement joins TRBV6-5 to TRBJ1-1, with D hard to call. The sequenced sample was naive CD4+ T cells from blood. The sequence was collected from a woman aged 18-29 years in good health. CDR3 DNA: TGTGCCAGCAGCTTCCTCAGCCGTTCTGAAGCTTTCTTT. Residues: CASSFLSRSEAFF.